This entry lists 6 T cell receptor beta chains sequenced from one sample in a study of blood T cells in healthy people across ages. Primers used in a second PCR of roughly 6 to 11 cycles were a sample-barcoded 5' primer and a J-beta primer mix. TCRdb processed the 5' RACE reads anew with MiXCR; each CDR3 protein has one entry. The data show 550,000 to 750,000 distinct CDR3 sequences, 20% to 25% seen once. Source material: blood. The receptors originated from a man in his 70s in good health.

The chain carries TRBV4-2 and TRBJ2-1; 14 nucleotides agree with TRBD2. V trimming: 4 bases; J trimming: 6 bases; junction bases outside the gene matches: 8. This CDR3 has 17 residues. The germline CDR1 and CDR2 sequences are LGHNA and YNFKEQ. The CDR3 protein is CASSPGTSGSLVNEQFF. The CDR3 DNA reads as TGTGCCAGCAGCCCTGGGACTAGCGGGAGTCTGGTCAATGAGCAGTTCTTC.

There are a few counts of this clonotype. The chain recombines TRBV6-6 with TRBJ1-5; D remains unclear. Trimming took off 10 bases at V and 4 bases at J, with 14 bases between the two ends. The CDR3 contains 13 residues. Per the germline V gene, CDR1 is MNHNY and CDR2 is SVGAGI (reference sequence). The CDR3 reads CAILDRPNQPQHF. CDR3 sequence (DNA): TGTGCCATCCTGGACCGACCGAATCAGCCCCAGCATTTT.

The V gene is TRBV20-1, the J gene TRBJ2-1; the match to TRBD2 covers 11 bases. The CDR3 length is 15 residues. The junction had 5 bases not matched to a gene; V was cut back by 3 bases and J by 4 bases. Looked up from germline, CDR1 is DFQATT and CDR2 is SNEGSKA (reference sequence). The CDR3 nucleotides read TGCAGTGCTAGGTCGACTAGCGGGACTTACAATGAGCAGTTCTTC. It encodes CSARSTSGTYNEQFF.

This clonotype was counted at least ten times. The CDR3 DNA reads TGTGCCAGCAGGATTAGCGGAGGCGGGGTAGATACGCAGTATTTT. Protein: CASRISGGGVDTQYF. The rearrangement links TRBV28 to TRBJ2-3, with a weak D call TRBD2 (6 bases). Germline CDR1 reads MDHEN; CDR2 reads SYDVKM. Trimming stripped 6 bases from V and 5 bases from J, with 18 bases between. The CDR3 covers 15 residues.

The V and J genes are TRBV4-3 and TRBJ2-1, with D possibly being TRBD1 (5 bases). The CDR3 length is 15 residues. Between the trimmed V and J ends, which lost 4 bases and 7 bases, there was a span of 17 bases. Per germline, CDR1 LGHNA and CDR2 YSLEER. The CDR3 sequence is CASSLNPRQGNEQFF. CDR3 coding DNA: TGCGCCAGCAGCCTAAACCCAAGGCAGGGTAATGAGCAGTTCTTC.

This clonotype was seen more than once but under ten times. The chain combines TRBV20-1 with TRBJ2-1; 7 nucleotides align to TRBD1. The junction had 8 bases not matched to a gene; V was cut back by 4 bases and J by 2 bases. The CDR3 contains 15 residues. From germline, CDR1 is DFQATT and CDR2 SNEGSKA (reference sequence). CDR3 in amino acids: CSAKITGDPYNEQFF. The CDR3 DNA reads as TGCAGTGCTAAAATAACAGGGGACCCCTACAATGAGCAGTTCTTC.